This record covers a single T cell receptor beta chain. Its antigen is undetermined. Germline and junction disagree at one end, which may indicate a read error. The CDR3 extends over 15 amino acids. Germline CDR1 reads DFQATT; CDR2 reads SNEGSKA (reference sequence). This sample was included in a study of Graves' ophthalmopathy and Graves' hyperthyroidism. Study details: Hyperthyroidism is called stable when no ophthalmopathy develops within 18 months of follow-up.

Investigators amplified TCR beta CDR3 regions from RNA transcripts. The library came from an HTBI-primed first-round RT-PCR and a second-round multiplex PCR. TCRdb analysed the multiplex PCR reads with MiXCR anew, one entry per CDR3 protein. The sample carries more than 1,000,000 distinct CDR3 sequences, about two fifths recorded once. Study observations and caveats: Detection in blood was also observed for most expanded thyroid clonotypes above 0.001 frequency.

Hyperthyroidism in these 18- to 65-year-old patients was newly diagnosed, lasting under 2 months. The sample comprised peripheral blood or thyroid tissue (not recorded which). This receptor was taken from an adult man with Graves' hyperthyroidism. This chain connects TRBV20-1 to TRBJ2-6; 8 positions match TRBD2. CDR3 residues: CSATEARGAGNTEAF. The CDR3 DNA reads TGCAGTGCTACCGAGGCGCGGGGGGCGGGGAACACTGAAGCTTTC.